This T cell receptor (beta chain) was captured by sequencing in a study of blood T cell repertoires in COVID-19. Here immunoSEQ multiplex PCR was the method, and the copy in TCRdb shows in-frame clones only, minus some. The sample records approximately 92,000 clones, just under 85% being singletons. In germline, CDR1 is SGHRS, CDR2 YFSETQ. CDR3 size: 21 residues. Trimming took 0 bases from V and 0 from J; bases not matched to a gene: 20. This sequence joins TRBV5-1 and TRBJ2-7; 8 bases are shared with TRBD1. The clonotype originates from a man aged 45-65 years with acute or convalescent COVID-19. Material: peripheral blood. The CDR3 DNA reads as TGCGCCAGCAGCTTGGGCCCCCGCCGTTTCCCCAGACAGGGGTCCTCCTACGAGCAGTACTTC. This encodes CASSLGPRRFPRQGSSYEQYF.